Each of the 15 T cell receptor beta chains below was sequenced from the same sample in a study of T-cell reconstitution after alpha-beta-depleted transplantation in children (TCRdb year 2016). The method behind the library was PCR. The instrument given in TCRdb is Illumina HiSeq 2500. Molecular barcoding was employed in the preparation of TCR libraries, with unique molecular identifiers being used to normalize TCRbeta repertoire quantification. TCRdb ran its own pipeline on the public reads, namely fastp trimming at Q25 and MiXCR clone calling, and kept in-frame beta chains. Rows are unified per CDR3 protein, each entry keeping the most common DNA and genes. In all, the sample holds hundreds of thousands of distinct CDR3 sequences, and 15% to 20% of those were seen once. Of the sample, 1.1% is held by the ten largest clones. Sequencing used PBMCs from the stem cell graft donor, obtained from the stem cell graft. These receptors all stem from a human donor who donated a stem cell graft to a child with acute myeloid leukemia.

Ten or more counts support this clonotype. The chain links TRBV20-1 to TRBJ2-7; the D gene is possibly TRBD1 (6 bases). This CDR3 is built from 13 residues. Germline V CDR1 and CDR2: DFQATT, SNEGSKA (reference sequence). Between the trimmed V and J ends, which lost 1 base and 3 bases, there was a span of 10 bases. CDR3 residues: CSARGAGDYEQYF. CDR3 in DNA: TGCAGTGCTAGAGGGGCAGGGGACTACGAGCAGTACTTC.

This clonotype was seen more than once but under ten times. This sequence joins TRBV7-2 and TRBJ2-3; 10 bases line up with TRBD2. Per germline, CDR1 SGHTA and CDR2 FQGNSA. The CDR3 has 16 residues. The V segment lost 2 bases and the J segment 2 bases; nucleotides outside the gene matches: 4. CDR3 DNA sequence: TGTGCCAGCAGCTTACTAGCGGGGGCCGCCACAGATACGCAGTATTTT. Protein: CASSLLAGAATDTQYF. Filled out from reference TRBV7-2 and TRBJ2-3, the complete variable domain reads GAGVSQSPSNKVTEKGKDVELRCDPISGHTALYWYRQSLGQGLEFLIYFQGNSAPDKSGLPSDRFSAERTGGSVSTLTIQRTQQEDSAVYLCASSLLAGAATDTQYFGPGTRLTVL.

This clonotype showed up just a few times. V and J are TRBV11-1 and TRBJ2-3; 12 nucleotides line up with TRBD2. The germline CDR1 and CDR2 sequences are SGHAT and FQDESV (reference sequence). The length of the CDR3 is 17 residues. Germline trimming cut 5 bases from V and 3 bases from J; bases unmatched to any gene: 9. The CDR3 protein is CASSPSGGAVGTDTQYF. CDR3 in DNA: TGTGCCAGCAGCCCTAGCGGGGGGGCTGTCGGAACAGATACGCAGTATTTT.

In this sample, this clonotype turned up a few times. The chain has TRBV27 and TRBJ1-2; D may be TRBD1 (5 bases). The CDR3 loop spans 15 amino acids. CDR1 MNHEY and CDR2 SMNVEV come from the germline V gene (reference sequence). With 2 bases removed from V and 4 bases from J, the gap between germline ends came to 14 bases. DNA of the CDR3: TGTGCCAGCAGTTTAGACAGAAATATGCCCTATGGCTACACCTTC. Its protein product is CASSLDRNMPYGYTF.

This clonotype has more than one count but fewer than ten. CDR3 bases: TGTGCCAGCAGCCCCCGGACAGGTGAAAACGGGTACACCTTC. It translates to CASSPRTGENGYTF. V gene TRBV7-9 combines with J gene TRBJ1-2; TRBD1 matches at 7 bases. The CDR3 is made up of 14 amino acids. The junction had 14 bases not matched to a gene; V was cut back by 5 bases and J by 11 bases. Germline V CDR1 and CDR2: SEHNR, FQNEAQ (reference sequence).

A few counts support this clonotype. The rearrangement uses TRBV28 and TRBJ1-5; D remains ambiguous. The V gene lost 7 bases and the J gene lost 0 bases, with 25 bases spanning the gap. Germline CDR1 is MDHEN and CDR2 is SYDVKM. The CDR3 runs 19 residues. CDR3 loop: CASTHRRRAHELSNQPQHF. In DNA form, the CDR3 reads TGTGCCAGCACTCATCGAAGGAGGGCCCACGAACTTAGCAATCAGCCCCAGCATTTT.

This clonotype occurred many times. The chain couples TRBV20-1 to TRBJ1-1, with D perhaps matching TRBD1 (5 bases). The V and J ends lost 1 base and 5 bases respectively, with 17 bases between them. The CDR3 covers 15 residues. Germline V gives CDR1 DFQATT, CDR2 SNEGSKA (reference sequence). CDR3 nucleotide sequence: TGCAGTGCTAGAGTCAGAGTCTCAGGGAGAACTGAAGCTTTCTTT. It encodes CSARVRVSGRTEAFF.

V usage is TRBV7-8 and J usage is TRBJ2-3; 8 nucleotides line up with TRBD1. Germline CDR1 and CDR2: SGHVS and FQNEAQ. J was trimmed by 3 bases and V by 5 bases; bases with no gene match: 7. The length of the CDR3 is 15 residues. CDR3 amino acids: CASSPSDRVTDTQYF. The CDR3 DNA is TGTGCCAGCAGCCCCTCGGACAGGGTAACAGATACGCAGTATTTT.

J is TRBJ1-2 and V is TRBV7-2; no firm D call. The CDR3 loop spans 13 amino acids. The germline CDR1 and CDR2 sequences are SGHTA and FQGNSA. V gave up 5 bases and J gave up 3 bases, with 10 bases separating them. CDR3 protein: CASSQPPDYGYTF. The CDR3 region has the DNA TGTGCCAGCAGCCAACCACCCGACTATGGCTACACCTTC.

The chain recombines TRBV7-2 with TRBJ2-1; maybe TRBD2 (6 bases). This CDR3 comprises 13 residues. Per the germline V gene, CDR1 is SGHTA and CDR2 is FQGNSA. V was cut by 4 bases and J by 12 bases, with 16 bases left in between. The CDR3 here is CASSWRAWGVQFF. CDR3 sequence (DNA): TGTGCCAGCAGCTGGAGAGCCTGGGGGGTGCAGTTCTTC.

This sequence joins TRBV7-9 and TRBJ2-7, with a possible D match to TRBD2 (5 bases). The V gene's germline CDR1 is SEHNR and CDR2 FQNEAQ (reference sequence). Trimming left V 7 bases short and J 5 bases short, with 18 bases between. The CDR3 has 14 residues. CDR3 protein: CASTHDWEPDEQYF. The CDR3 nucleotides are TGTGCCAGCACCCACGATTGGGAGCCTGACGAGCAGTACTTC.

As for this clonotype: This may be a read error: a much more frequent sequence differs by one nucleotide. The genes are TRBV20-1 and TRBJ1-1, with a weak D call TRBD1 (5 bases). The germline CDR1 and CDR2 sequences are DFQATT and SNEGSKA (reference sequence). Trimming cost V 1 base and J 7 bases, with 19 bases left between them. This CDR3 spans 15 amino acids. CDR3 coding DNA: TGCAGTGCTAGAGCGCACCCACAGGTAATCAATGAAGCTTTCTTT. Encoded protein: CSARAHPQVINEAFF.

This chain joins TRBV6-1 and TRBJ1-2; 7 bases line up with TRBD1. The CDR3 runs to 16 residues. The V gene's germline CDR1 is MNHNS and CDR2 SASEGT. V was clipped by 5 bases and J by 0 bases; unmatched bases: 9. CDR3 residues: CASSITRDSPNYGYTF. The CDR3 DNA reads as TGTGCCAGCAGTATTACCCGGGACAGCCCTAACTATGGCTACACCTTC.

Comments on this clonotype: Possible read error: a much larger clone is one base away. The V call is TRBV11-2, the J call TRBJ1-1; possible D gene TRBD1, 6 bases. Per germline, CDR1 SGHAT and CDR2 FQNNGV. This CDR3 is built from 14 residues. Deletions cut 5 bases from V and 6 bases from J, with 16 bases between. The CDR3 DNA sequence: TGTGCCAGCAGCGTACAGGGTTATGTCGCTGAAGCTTTCTTT. It translates to CASSVQGYVAEAFF.

This rearrangement joins TRBV20-1 to TRBJ2-3; the D gene is possibly TRBD1 (5 bases). The V gene lost 1 base and the J gene lost 0 bases, with 8 bases spanning the gap. The CDR3 has 14 residues. CDR1 and CDR2 (germline): DFQATT, SNEGSKA (reference sequence). Here the CDR3 DNA reads TGCAGTGCTAGAGGACAGCCAAGCACAGATACGCAGTATTTT. Translating gives CSARGQPSTDTQYF.